The 14 T cell receptor beta chains below come from one sample, sequenced in a study of vaccination effects on CD4 cells after COVID-19. Sequencing used immunoSEQ multiplex PCR; TCRdb keeps in-frame clones, though not all of them. This table holds tens of thousands of clones, roughly 74% found once. Viral peptide pool expansion of antigen-specific CD4+ T cells preceded sequencing in the ViraFEST assay. Investigators separated out CD4+ T cells once less than 11 days of culture had passed. Nucleocapsid antibodies were negative in the vaccine recipients, who had never had SARS-CoV-2 infection. Their antigen targets remain unknown. This sample comprised CD4+ T cells from PBMCs cultured with HCoV-NL63 spike peptides, obtained before COVID-19 vaccination. All receptors come from a human donor who received a COVID-19 vaccine.

This chain links TRBV19 with TRBJ2-5; 11 positions match TRBD1. Germline V gene sequence: CDR1 LNHDA, CDR2 SQIVND (reference sequence). The CDR3 loop spans 17 amino acids. V lost 5 bases, J lost 2 bases, and 10 bases stayed unmatched. The chain's CDR3 is CASSRMGQGGGQETQYF. For the CDR3, the DNA is TGTGCCAGTAGTCGGATGGGACAGGGGGGAGGACAAGAGACCCAGTACTTC.

This clone has only a few counts. The V and J genes are TRBV7-2 and TRBJ1-6; D unclear. V was clipped by 1 base and J by 2 bases, with 3 bases between them. Per the germline V gene, CDR1 is SGHTA and CDR2 is FQGNSA. CDR3 size: 14 residues. This CDR3 reads CASSLVTYNSPLHF. Here the CDR3 DNA reads TGTGCCAGCAGCTTAGTCACCTATAATTCACCCCTCCACTTT.

The V gene is TRBV5-6, the J gene TRBJ1-1, with no clear D. There are 15 residues in the CDR3. The V gene's germline CDR1 is SGHDT and CDR2 YYEEEE. V lost 0 bases to trimming and J lost 0 bases, with 9 bases between them. In DNA, the CDR3 is TGTGCCAGCAGCTTGGCGCAGACTCTGAACACTGAAGCTTTCTTT. This gives the protein CASSLAQTLNTEAFF.

The rearrangement links TRBV6-4 to TRBJ2-1, with 11 bases aligning to TRBD1. The germline V gene encodes CDR1 MRHNA and CDR2 SNTAGT. The trim removed 6 bases at V and 7 bases at J, leaving 8 bases unmatched. This CDR3 contains 15 residues. CDR3 in amino acids: CASRAGTGGNNEQFF. The CDR3 DNA is TGTGCCAGCAGGGCCGGGACAGGGGGAAATAATGAGCAGTTCTTC.

The chain recombines TRBV7-8 with TRBJ1-2; TRBD1 aligns across 8 bases. This CDR3 has 16 amino acids. The trim removed 2 bases at V and 7 bases at J, leaving 12 bases unmatched. The V gene's germline CDR1 is SGHVS and CDR2 FQNEAQ. CDR3 in DNA: TGTGCCAGCAGCTTAAGGGGACAGGTATCTGTTGGTGGCTACACCTTC. This translates into CASSLRGQVSVGGYTF.

This chain connects TRBV7-2 to TRBJ2-5, with 15 bases aligning to TRBD2. Trimming took 5 bases from V and 1 from J; bases not matched to a gene: 2. The CDR3 contains 16 residues. Germline lookup yields CDR1 SGHTA and CDR2 FQGNSA. The DNA of the CDR3 is TGTGCCAGCAGCGTGGGACTAGCGGGGGGCCAAGAGACCCAGTACTTC. The encoded protein is CASSVGLAGGQETQYF.

This clone was seen just once. This chain links TRBV3-1 (or the pseudogene TRBV3-2) with TRBJ1-5; 7 nucleotides agree with TRBD1. The germline gives CDR1 LGHDT, CDR2 YNNKEL (reference sequence). The length of the CDR3 is 14 residues. V dropped 0 bases and J dropped 6; count of bases not matched to a gene: 2. CDR3 residues: CASSQDRGTQPQHF. As DNA, the CDR3 is TGTGCCAGCAGCCAAGACAGGGGGACTCAGCCCCAGCATTTT.

This clone has more than one count but fewer than ten. The J gene is TRBJ1-2, the V gene TRBV6-5; 8 bases map to TRBD1. The germline gives CDR1 MNHEY, CDR2 SVGAGI. There are 13 residues in the CDR3. V dropped 4 bases and J dropped 7; count of bases not matched to a gene: 5. The CDR3 DNA follows: TGTGCCAGCAGTTCCAGGGGGCCGATTGGCTACACCTTC. Its translation: CASSSRGPIGYTF.

This chain connects TRBV5-1 to TRBJ2-3; D gene ambiguous. Germline lookup yields CDR1 SGHRS and CDR2 YFSETQ. Trimming pared 3 bases from V and 6 bases from J, leaving 17 bases between. CDR3 length equals 15 residues. The CDR3 DNA is TGCGCCAGCAGCTCTAACTATCGGACGGCGGATACGCAGTATTTT. Translation: CASSSNYRTADTQYF.

The chain couples TRBV7-2 to TRBJ2-5, with D possibly matching TRBD2 (6 bases). The germline gives CDR1 SGHTA, CDR2 FQGNSA. V dropped 2 bases and J dropped 2 bases, with 15 bases sitting between them. CDR3 length equals 16 residues. DNA for the CDR3: TGTGCCAGCAGCTTACAGGTTGGCGGGGAACAAGAGACCCAGTACTTC. This translates into CASSLQVGGEQETQYF.

The rearrangement joins TRBV6-5 to TRBJ2-3, with TRBD2 matching 8 bases. Germline V gene sequence: CDR1 MNHEY, CDR2 SVGAGI. Trimming took 7 bases from V and 3 from J; bases not matched to a gene: 3. The CDR3 length is 13 residues. CDR3 residues: CASTGRGTDTQYF. The CDR3 DNA follows: TGTGCCAGCACCGGGAGGGGGACAGATACGCAGTATTTT.

The rearrangement uses TRBV6-5 and TRBJ2-1; 8 bases are a match to TRBD2. This CDR3 region has 13 residues. V gave up 10 bases and J gave up 0 bases; unmatched junction bases: 2. CDR1 is MNHEY and CDR2 is SVGAGI in the germline V gene. Here the CDR3 DNA reads TGTGCCACGAGCGGGAGCTCCTACAATGAGCAGTTCTTC. The encoded protein is CATSGSSYNEQFF.

The chain combines TRBV5-6 with TRBJ2-4, with D unclear. V lost 4 bases and J lost 0, with 11 bases in between. Germline assignment: CDR1 SGHDT and CDR2 YYEEEE. The CDR3 runs 15 residues. The CDR3 is CASSPPGGAKNIQYF. In DNA, the CDR3 is TGTGCCAGCAGCCCCCCTGGCGGAGCCAAAAACATTCAGTACTTC.

The rearrangement joins TRBV6-4 to TRBJ2-7, with D perhaps TRBD2 (5 bases). Trimming removed 3 bases at V and 5 bases at J, with 11 bases between. This CDR3 spans 13 amino acids. Looked up from germline, CDR1 is MRHNA and CDR2 is SNTAGT. CDR3 DNA: TGTGCCAGCAGTGAACTTAGCGTCGACGAGCAGTACGTC. Translating gives CASSELSVDEQYV.